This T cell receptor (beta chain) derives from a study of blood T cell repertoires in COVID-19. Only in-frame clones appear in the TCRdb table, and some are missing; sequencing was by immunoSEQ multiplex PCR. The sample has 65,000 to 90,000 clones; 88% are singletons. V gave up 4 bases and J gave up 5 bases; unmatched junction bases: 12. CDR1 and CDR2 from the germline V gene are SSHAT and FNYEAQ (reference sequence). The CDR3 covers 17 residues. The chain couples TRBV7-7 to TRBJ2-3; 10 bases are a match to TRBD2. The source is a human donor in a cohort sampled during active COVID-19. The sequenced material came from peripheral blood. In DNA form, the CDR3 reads TGTGCCAGCAGCTCTGGACTCAGCGGGAGGGCAGGAGATACGCAGTATTTT. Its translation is CASSSGLSGRAGDTQYF. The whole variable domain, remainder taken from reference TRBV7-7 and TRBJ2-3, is GAGVSQSPRYKVTKRGQDVTLRCDPISSHATLYWYQQALGQGPEFLTYFNYEAQPDKSGLPSDRFSAERPEGSISTLTIQRTEQRDSAMYRCASSSGLSGRAGDTQYFGPGTRLTVL.